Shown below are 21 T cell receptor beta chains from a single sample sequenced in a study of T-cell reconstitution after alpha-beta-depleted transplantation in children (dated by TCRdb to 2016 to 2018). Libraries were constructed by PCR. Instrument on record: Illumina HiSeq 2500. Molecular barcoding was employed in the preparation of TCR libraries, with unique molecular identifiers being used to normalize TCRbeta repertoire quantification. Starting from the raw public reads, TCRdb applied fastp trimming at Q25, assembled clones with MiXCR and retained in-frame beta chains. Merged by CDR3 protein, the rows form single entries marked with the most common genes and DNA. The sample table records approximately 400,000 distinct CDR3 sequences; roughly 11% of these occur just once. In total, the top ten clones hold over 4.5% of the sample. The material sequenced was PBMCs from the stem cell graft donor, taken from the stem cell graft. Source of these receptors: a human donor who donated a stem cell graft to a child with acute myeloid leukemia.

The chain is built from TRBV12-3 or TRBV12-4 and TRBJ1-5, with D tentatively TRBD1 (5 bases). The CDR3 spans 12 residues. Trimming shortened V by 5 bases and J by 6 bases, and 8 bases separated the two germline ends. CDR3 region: CASSQGVQPQHF. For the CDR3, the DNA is TGTGCCAGCAGTCAGGGAGTTCAGCCCCAGCATTTT.

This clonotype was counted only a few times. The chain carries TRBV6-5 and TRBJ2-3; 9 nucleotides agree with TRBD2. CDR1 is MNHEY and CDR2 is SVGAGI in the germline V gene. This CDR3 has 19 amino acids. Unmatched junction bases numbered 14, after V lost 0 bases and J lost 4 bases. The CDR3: CASSYSTVSGGNGADTQYF. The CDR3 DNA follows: TGTGCCAGCAGTTACTCGACGGTTAGCGGGGGAAATGGGGCAGATACGCAGTATTTT.

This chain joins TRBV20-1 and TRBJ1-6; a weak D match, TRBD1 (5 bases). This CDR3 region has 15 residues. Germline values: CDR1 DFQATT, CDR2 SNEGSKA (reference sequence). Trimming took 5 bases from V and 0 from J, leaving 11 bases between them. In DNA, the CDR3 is TGCAGTGCTTACGACAGCCCCTCCTATAATTCACCCCTCCACTTT. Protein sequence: CSAYDSPSYNSPLHF.

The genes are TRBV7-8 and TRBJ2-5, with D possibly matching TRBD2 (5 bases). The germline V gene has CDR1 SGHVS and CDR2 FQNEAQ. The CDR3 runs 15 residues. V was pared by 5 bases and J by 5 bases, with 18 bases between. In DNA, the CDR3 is TGTGCCAGCAGCCAAGCGGAACTAGGTTTGGAGACCCAGTACTTC. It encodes CASSQAELGLETQYF.

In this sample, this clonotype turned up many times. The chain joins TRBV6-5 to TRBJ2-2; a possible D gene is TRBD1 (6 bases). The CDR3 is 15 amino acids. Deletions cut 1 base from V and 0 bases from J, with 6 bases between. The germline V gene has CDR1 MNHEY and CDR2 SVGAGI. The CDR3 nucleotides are TGTGCCAGCAGTTACTGGGGGCCGAACACCGGGGAGCTGTTTTTT. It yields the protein CASSYWGPNTGELFF.

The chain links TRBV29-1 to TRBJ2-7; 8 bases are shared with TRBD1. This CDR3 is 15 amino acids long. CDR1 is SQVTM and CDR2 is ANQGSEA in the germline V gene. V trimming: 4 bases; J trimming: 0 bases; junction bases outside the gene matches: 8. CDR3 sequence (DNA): TGCAGCGTTGCCCCCCTAGACAGGGGCTCCTACGAGCAGTACTTC. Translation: CSVAPLDRGSYEQYF.

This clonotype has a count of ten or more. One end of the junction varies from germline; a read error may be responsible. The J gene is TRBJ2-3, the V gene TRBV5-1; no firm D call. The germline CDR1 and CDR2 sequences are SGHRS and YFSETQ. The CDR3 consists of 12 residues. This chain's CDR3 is CASSLSSDTQYF. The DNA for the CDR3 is TGTGCCAGCAGTCTCAGCTCAGATACGCAGTATTTT. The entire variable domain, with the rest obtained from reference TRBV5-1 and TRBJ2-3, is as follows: KAGVTQTPRYLIKTRGQQVTLSCSPISGHRSVSWYQQTPGQGLQFLFEYFSETQRNKGNFPGRFSGRQFSNSRSEMNVSTLELGDSALYLCASSLSSDTQYFGPGTRLTVL.

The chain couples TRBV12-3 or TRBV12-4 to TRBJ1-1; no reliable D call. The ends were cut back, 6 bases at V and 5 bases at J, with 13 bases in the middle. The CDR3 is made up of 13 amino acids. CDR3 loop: CASSTTTGTEAFF. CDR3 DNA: TGTGCCAGCAGCACAACAACGGGGACTGAAGCTTTCTTT.

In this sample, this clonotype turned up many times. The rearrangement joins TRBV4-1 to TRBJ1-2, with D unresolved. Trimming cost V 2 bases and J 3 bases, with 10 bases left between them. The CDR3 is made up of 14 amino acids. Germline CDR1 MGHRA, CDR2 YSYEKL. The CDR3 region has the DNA TGCGCCAGCAGCCAATTCAGCCGAGACTATGGCTACACCTTC. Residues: CASSQFSRDYGYTF.

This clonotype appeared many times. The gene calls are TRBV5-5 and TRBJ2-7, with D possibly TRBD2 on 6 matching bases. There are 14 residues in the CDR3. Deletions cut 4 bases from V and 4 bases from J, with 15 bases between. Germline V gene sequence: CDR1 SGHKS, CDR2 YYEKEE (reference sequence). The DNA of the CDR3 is TGTGCCAGCAGCGCGGGACCCTTGGGATACGAGCAGTACGTC. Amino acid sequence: CASSAGPLGYEQYV.

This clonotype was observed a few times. The CDR3 coding sequence is TGCGCCAGCAGCTTGGTAGGGACTAGCGGGAGCCCCCACGAGCAGTACTTC. Amino acids: CASSLVGTSGSPHEQYF. V usage is TRBV5-1 and J usage is TRBJ2-7, with TRBD2 matching 14 bases. The germline gives CDR1 SGHRS, CDR2 YFSETQ. There are 17 residues in the CDR3. J lost 5 bases, V lost 0 bases, and 7 bases had no gene match.

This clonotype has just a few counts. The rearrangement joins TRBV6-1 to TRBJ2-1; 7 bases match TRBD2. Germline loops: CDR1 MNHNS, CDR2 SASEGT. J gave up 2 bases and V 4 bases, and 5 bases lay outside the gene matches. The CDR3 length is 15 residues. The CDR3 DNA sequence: TGTGCCAGCAGTGGGGGGGGAATAACCTACAATGAGCAGTTCTTC. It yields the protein CASSGGGITYNEQFF.

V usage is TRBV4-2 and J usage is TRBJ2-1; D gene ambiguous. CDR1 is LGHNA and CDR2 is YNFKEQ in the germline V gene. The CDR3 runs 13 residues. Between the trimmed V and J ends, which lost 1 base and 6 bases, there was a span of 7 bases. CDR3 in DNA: TGTGCCAGCAGCCAAGGTGAAGCCAATGAGCAGTTCTTC. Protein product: CASSQGEANEQFF.

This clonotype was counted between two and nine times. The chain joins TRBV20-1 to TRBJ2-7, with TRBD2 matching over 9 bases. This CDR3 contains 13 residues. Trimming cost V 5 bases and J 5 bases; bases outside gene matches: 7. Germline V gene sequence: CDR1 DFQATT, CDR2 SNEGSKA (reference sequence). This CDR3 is CSAGPGLAHEQYF. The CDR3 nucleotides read TGCAGTGCTGGCCCGGGACTAGCCCACGAGCAGTACTTC.

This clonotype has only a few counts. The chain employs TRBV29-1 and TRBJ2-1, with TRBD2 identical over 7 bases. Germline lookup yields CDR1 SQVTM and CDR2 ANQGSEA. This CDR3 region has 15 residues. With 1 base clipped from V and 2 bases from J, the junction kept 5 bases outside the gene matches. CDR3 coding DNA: TGCAGCGTTGAAGGTCGTGGACTAGCCTACAATGAGCAGTTCTTC. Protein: CSVEGRGLAYNEQFF.

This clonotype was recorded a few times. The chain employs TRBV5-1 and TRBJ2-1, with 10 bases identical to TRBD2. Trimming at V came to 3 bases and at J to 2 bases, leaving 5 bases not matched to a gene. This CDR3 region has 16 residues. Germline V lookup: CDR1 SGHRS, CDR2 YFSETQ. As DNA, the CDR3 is TGCGCCAGCAGCTCGCGAGCGGGAGGGCCCTACAATGAGCAGTTCTTC. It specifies CASSSRAGGPYNEQFF.

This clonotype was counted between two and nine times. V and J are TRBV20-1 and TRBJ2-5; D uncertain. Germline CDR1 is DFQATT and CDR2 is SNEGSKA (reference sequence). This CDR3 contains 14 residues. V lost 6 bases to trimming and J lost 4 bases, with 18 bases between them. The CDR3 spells CSAPVVSAPETQYF. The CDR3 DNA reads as TGCAGTGCCCCAGTGGTCTCCGCCCCAGAGACCCAGTACTTC.

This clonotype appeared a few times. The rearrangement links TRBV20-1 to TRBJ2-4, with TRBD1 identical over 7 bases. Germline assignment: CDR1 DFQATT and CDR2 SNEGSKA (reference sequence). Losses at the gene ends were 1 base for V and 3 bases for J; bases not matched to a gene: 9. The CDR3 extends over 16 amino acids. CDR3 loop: CSARGVTGVDKNIQYF. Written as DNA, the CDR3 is TGCAGTGCTAGAGGAGTTACAGGGGTGGACAAAAACATTCAGTACTTC.

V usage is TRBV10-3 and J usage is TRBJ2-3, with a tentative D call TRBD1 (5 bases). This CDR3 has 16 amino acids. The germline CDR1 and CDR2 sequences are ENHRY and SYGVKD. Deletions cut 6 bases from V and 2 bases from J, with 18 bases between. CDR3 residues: CAISHTRATATDTQYF. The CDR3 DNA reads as TGTGCCATCAGCCATACCAGGGCGACAGCCACAGATACGCAGTATTTT.

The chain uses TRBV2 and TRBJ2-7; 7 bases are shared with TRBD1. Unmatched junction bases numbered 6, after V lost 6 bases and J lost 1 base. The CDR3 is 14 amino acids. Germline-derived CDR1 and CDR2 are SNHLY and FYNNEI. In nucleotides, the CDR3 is TGTGCCAGCAGAGCGGACAGGCTATCCTACGAGCAGTACGTC. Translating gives CASRADRLSYEQYV.

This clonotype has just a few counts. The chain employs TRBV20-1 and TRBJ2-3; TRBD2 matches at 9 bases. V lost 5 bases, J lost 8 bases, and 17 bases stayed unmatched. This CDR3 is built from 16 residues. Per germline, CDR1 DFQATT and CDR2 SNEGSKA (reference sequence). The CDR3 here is CSAENPGTSSLGTQYF. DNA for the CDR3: TGCAGTGCTGAGAATCCCGGGACTAGCTCGTTGGGTACGCAGTATTTT.